These 22 T cell receptor beta chains were all obtained from the same sample, sequenced in a study of OX40 agonist ivuxolimab in advanced cancers. Measured with immunoSEQ multiplex PCR; TCRdb has only the in-frame clones, and not every one. The table has 70,000 to 85,000 clones, 70% to 90% seen once; the top ten hold 5.5% to 6%. The sequenced sample was CD4+ or CD8+ T cells sorted from blood, obtained in a trial of the OX40 agonist ivuxolimab. The receptors were sampled from an adult with an advanced solid tumor such as melanoma, head and neck, liver or kidney cancer.

This clone appeared a single time. This chain joins TRBV18 and TRBJ1-3; tentatively, D is TRBD1 (5 bases). Germline CDR1 KGHSH, CDR2 LQKENI. The CDR3 has 17 residues. Trimming shortened V by 3 bases and J by 0 bases, and 15 bases separated the two germline ends. Here the CDR3 reads CASSPKTVSNSGNTIYF. The CDR3 nucleotides are TGTGCCAGCTCACCCAAGACAGTCTCTAACTCTGGAAACACCATATATTTT.

The rearrangement links TRBV28 to TRBJ2-3; 8 bases agree with TRBD2. Trimming at V came to 5 bases and at J to 4 bases, leaving 8 bases not matched to a gene. The CDR3 consists of 15 residues. From germline, CDR1 is MDHEN and CDR2 SYDVKM. The CDR3 spells CASSPGLGAADTQYF. CDR3 bases: TGTGCCAGCAGTCCGGGACTAGGAGCCGCAGATACGCAGTATTTT.

Concerning this clone itself: The junction and the germline gene differ at one end; a read error may be behind it. V gene TRBV14 combines with J gene TRBJ2-7; D not certain. This CDR3 region has 11 residues. Germline V gives CDR1 SGHDN, CDR2 FVKESK. This chain's CDR3 is CASSQVYGQYF. The DNA for the CDR3 is TGTGCCAGCAGCCAAGTTTACGGGCAGTACTTC. Based on the CDR3 plus reference TRBV14 and TRBJ2-7, the full variable domain is EAGVTQFPSHSVIEKGQTVTLRCDPISGHDNLYWYRRVMGKEIKFLLHFVKESKQDESGMPNNRFLAERTGGTYSTLKVQPAELEDSGVYFCASSQVYGQYFGPGTRLTVT.

The rearrangement uses TRBV30 and TRBJ2-4; 7 nucleotides line up with TRBD2. The CDR3 covers 11 residues. Germline V gene lookup returns CDR1 GTSNPN and CDR2 SVGIG (reference sequence). With 6 bases clipped from V and 12 bases from J, the junction kept 8 bases outside the gene matches. The CDR3 loop reads CACRGTTGQYF. CDR3 bases: TGTGCCTGCCGCGGGACTACGGGTCAGTACTTC.

The gene calls are TRBV7-9 and TRBJ1-6, with 7 bases aligning to TRBD1. Per germline, CDR1 SEHNR and CDR2 FQNEAQ (reference sequence). The CDR3 consists of 15 residues. V lost 5 bases and J lost 7; bases outside the gene matches: 8. For the CDR3, the DNA is TGTGCCAGCAGCCCGAAGACAGGGATGAATTCACCCCTCCACTTT. Protein product: CASSPKTGMNSPLHF.

The chain links TRBV6-5 to TRBJ2-7; 11 bases fit TRBD1. CDR1 is MNHEY, CDR2 SVGAGI, per germline. V was pared by 4 bases and J by 4 bases, with 6 bases of the junction left unmatched. The CDR3 contains 15 residues. The CDR3: CASSSPGQGGYEQYF. The DNA of the CDR3 is TGTGCCAGCAGTTCACCGGGACAGGGGGGTTACGAGCAGTACTTC.

CDR3 region: CASTPPAGNTEAFF. Here the CDR3 DNA reads TGTGCCAGTACACCCCCGGCAGGGAACACTGAAGCTTTCTTT. V usage is TRBV6-6 and J usage is TRBJ1-1; no definite D call. Germline V gene lookup returns CDR1 MNHNY and CDR2 SVGAGI (reference sequence). The CDR3 length is 14 residues. V gave up 9 bases and J gave up 1 base, with 15 bases separating them.

The V call is TRBV23-1, the J call TRBJ1-1; D gene unclear. TRBV23-1 is annotated as an ORF whose role is uncertain. Deletions cut 0 bases from V and 4 bases from J, with 15 bases between. The CDR3 spans 16 residues. The chain's CDR3 is CASSQSALYPGTEAFF. CDR3 coding DNA: TGCGCCAGCAGTCAATCTGCCCTTTACCCGGGCACTGAAGCTTTCTTT.

This clone was detected a few times. This sequence joins TRBV6-5 and TRBJ1-5; no definite D call. Germline V gives CDR1 MNHEY, CDR2 SVGAGI. There are 12 residues in the CDR3. V gave up 4 bases and J gave up 5 bases, with 6 bases separating them. CDR3 sequence reads: CASSSSHQPQHF. The CDR3 nucleotides are TGTGCCAGCAGTTCGTCACATCAGCCCCAGCATTTT.

The chain employs TRBV4-1 and TRBJ1-2; D remains ambiguous. CDR1 is MGHRA, CDR2 YSYEKL, per germline. The V gene lost 0 bases and the J gene lost 6 bases, with 14 bases spanning the gap. This CDR3 contains 15 residues. This CDR3 reads CASSQDYGSPNGYTF. The CDR3 region has the DNA TGCGCCAGCAGCCAAGATTACGGTAGCCCAAATGGCTACACCTTC.

The count of this clone is one. The chain carries TRBV7-2 and TRBJ2-5; D remains unclear. Germline V lookup: CDR1 SGHTA, CDR2 FQGNSA. This CDR3 contains 13 residues. V lost 4 bases and J 5 bases, leaving 11 bases between the germline ends. CDR3 loop: CASSSAMGETQYF. The CDR3, as DNA: TGTGCCAGCAGCTCGGCAATGGGGGAGACCCAGTACTTC.

The J gene is TRBJ2-5, the V gene TRBV18; D unclear. This CDR3 comprises 13 residues. V was shortened by 3 bases and J by 4 bases, with 9 bases between the two germline ends. Per the germline V gene, CDR1 is KGHSH and CDR2 is LQKENI. CDR3 DNA: TGTGCCAGCTCACCTGCCAGCCGAGAGACCCAGTACTTC. This encodes CASSPASRETQYF.

This rearrangement joins TRBV28 to TRBJ2-2; 7 positions match TRBD1. With 4 bases clipped from V and 0 bases from J, the junction kept 5 bases outside the gene matches. The CDR3 runs to 16 residues. CDR1 MDHEN and CDR2 SYDVKM come from the germline V gene. The CDR3 is CASSWDSFTNTGELFF. The CDR3 nucleotides are TGTGCCAGCAGTTGGGACAGTTTCACGAACACCGGGGAGCTGTTTTTT.

This clone was counted once. The chain joins TRBV9 to TRBJ2-3, with D perhaps given as TRBD1 or TRBD2 (5 bases each). Germline V lookup: CDR1 SGDLS, CDR2 YYNGEE. Between the trimmed V and J ends, which lost 0 bases and 7 bases, there was a span of 15 bases. This CDR3 is built from 15 residues. The CDR3 loop reads CASSVDGMGVNTQYF. The CDR3 coding sequence is TGTGCCAGCAGCGTAGACGGGATGGGGGTAAATACGCAGTATTTT.

CDR3 protein: CASSLWPGGLGEHF. CDR3 bases: TGTGCCAGTTCCCTTTGGCCCGGGGGCCTGGGGGAACATTTT. The chain links TRBV19 to TRBJ1-5; tentative D call: TRBD1 (6 bases). Deletions cut 8 bases from V and 16 bases from J, with 27 bases between. There are 14 residues in the CDR3. Germline loops: CDR1 LNHDA, CDR2 SQIVND (reference sequence).

The chain uses TRBV7-9 and TRBJ1-1; D is perhaps TRBD1 (5 bases). The CDR3 totals 17 residues. The germline V and J ends were trimmed by 5 bases and 5 bases, with 24 bases remaining between them. Germline loops: CDR1 SEHNR, CDR2 FQNEAQ (reference sequence). In DNA, the CDR3 is TGTGCCAGCAGCCCTACGGGGGGGTTGCCGGTAGGGACTGAAGCTTTCTTT. Amino acid sequence: CASSPTGGLPVGTEAFF.

This chain uses TRBV21-1 with TRBJ1-2. TRBV21-1 is recorded as a pseudogene. The CDR3 contains 19 residues. CDR3 in amino acids: CASSKVLQVWDLTNYGYTF. The CDR3 nucleotides read TGTGCCAGCAGCAAAGTTCTTCAGGTATGGGACTTAACGAACTATGGCTACACCTTC.

In regard to this clone: Additional DNA sequences in this sample encode the identical CDR3. The V and J genes are TRBV19 and TRBJ2-1; TRBD2 aligns across 9 bases. Germline trimming cut 3 bases from V and 2 bases from J; bases unmatched to any gene: 2. The CDR3 is made up of 15 amino acids. In germline, CDR1 is LNHDA, CDR2 SQIVND (reference sequence). CDR3 protein: CASSIASGTYNEQFF. CDR3 DNA sequence: TGTGCCAGTAGTATTGCTAGCGGGACCTACAATGAGCAGTTCTTC.

The V and J genes are TRBV7-2 and TRBJ1-6; 7 nucleotides match TRBD1. The CDR3 extends over 17 amino acids. The J segment lost 6 bases and the V segment lost 6 bases, leaving 14 bases of the junction unmatched. The germline V gene has CDR1 SGHTA and CDR2 FQGNSA. CDR3 sequence: CASRTWTGRGGNSPLHF. CDR3 nucleotide sequence: TGTGCCAGCAGGACTTGGACAGGCCGGGGCGGTAATTCACCCCTCCACTTT.

V usage is TRBV7-8 and J usage is TRBJ2-2, with TRBD1 matching over 7 bases. This CDR3 contains 15 residues. Per germline, CDR1 SGHVS and CDR2 FQNEAQ. V shed 5 bases, J shed 2 bases, and the junction held 5 bases outside the gene matches. The CDR3 nucleotides are TGTGCCAGCAGCACGGGACAGACAAACACCGGGGAGCTGTTTTTT. As protein: CASSTGQTNTGELFF. Full variable domain (outside the CDR3, taken from reference TRBV7-8 and TRBJ2-2): GAGVSQSPRYKVAKRGQDVALRCDPISGHVSLFWYQQALGQGPEFLTYFQNEAQLDKSGLPSDRFFAERPEGSVSTLKIQRTQQEDSAVYLCASSTGQTNTGELFFGEGSRLTVL.

The V and J genes are TRBV9 and TRBJ2-7, with TRBD1 identical over 8 bases. The J segment lost 6 bases and the V segment lost 4 bases, leaving 6 bases of the junction unmatched. The CDR3 loop spans 13 amino acids. Germline lookup yields CDR1 SGDLS and CDR2 YYNGEE. The CDR3 region is CASSLGQGREQYF. CDR3 nucleotides: TGTGCCAGCAGCTTAGGACAGGGACGCGAGCAGTACTTC.

This chain links TRBV2 with TRBJ1-5; D is perhaps TRBD1 (5 bases). The CDR3 loop spans 12 amino acids. Trimming shortened V by 3 bases and J by 11 bases, and 11 bases separated the two germline ends. Germline V CDR1 and CDR2: SNHLY, FYNNEI. In DNA form, the CDR3 reads TGTGCCAGCAGTGAGGGGACGCCGACCCAGCATTTT. It encodes CASSEGTPTQHF.